This note documents a single TCR beta chain sequence. Its antigen is still unknown. Germline V CDR1 and CDR2: SGHDN, FVKESK. The CDR3 has 12 amino acids. The data originate from a study of CXCR3-negative and CXCR3-positive naive CD8 T cells. Study summary: A total of 130 million to 150 million TRB reads was generated, with about 1.5 +/- 0.3 million per library. General study findings and limits: Diversity was high in both naive subsets and much lower in memory cells. After cryopreservation, CXCR3 expression dropped partially; most assays used fresh PBMCs.

5' RACE with UMI labels generated the TRB cDNA libraries. TCRdb re-called the 5' RACE reads and gives one entry per CDR3 protein, without DNA. The sample totals 50,000 to 75,000 distinct CDR3 sequences. This TCR was recovered from a human donor in good health. Some clones in this sample may be carry-over from other donors' samples. The chain uses TRBV14 and TRBJ2-3. Sample: naive CXCR3- CD8+ T cells from blood. Subset denoted: CD45RO-CCR7+CD27+CD95- naive CD8+ T cells lacking CXCR3 (TNR3-). CDR3 loop: CASTRWTDTQYF. Looking up the rest from reference TRBV14 and TRBJ2-3 gives the full variable domain: EAGVTQFPSHSVIEKGQTVTLRCDPISGHDNLYWYRRVMGKEIKFLLHFVKESKQDESGMPNNRFLAERTGGTYSTLKVQPAELEDSGVYFCASTRWTDTQYFGPGTRLTVL.